These 32 T cell receptor beta chains share one sample of origin, sequenced in a study of blood T cells in healthy people across ages (dated by TCRdb to about 2015). Receptor libraries were prepared by 5' RACE. The instrument given in TCRdb is Illumina HiSeq 2500. A second roughly 7 to 11 cycle PCR used a sample-barcoded 5' primer and a J-beta primer mix. TCRdb passed the public sequencing reads through fastp at Q25 and MiXCR, retaining productive beta sequences. Entries that share a CDR3 protein sequence are merged under the most common genes and DNA. The sample contains hundreds of thousands of distinct CDR3 sequences, 20% to 30% of them found a single time. 8.5% to 9.5% of the sample belongs to the ten largest clones. This same sample was also taken into another study, of T cells of mothers and their children.

Sequenced input: blood. Receptors were obtained from a boy younger than 18 in good health.

This clonotype was picked up a small number of times. This chain links TRBV10-3 with TRBJ2-2; 8 nucleotides line up with TRBD2. After removal of 11 bases from V and 4 bases from J, the junction contained 12 bases not matched to a gene. This CDR3 is built from 15 residues. The germline V gene has CDR1 ENHRY and CDR2 SYGVKD. The CDR3 region has the DNA TGTGCCCAAGGGTTCAGCGGGAGCCCCACCGGGGAGCTGTTTTTT. Encoded protein: CAQGFSGSPTGELFF.

V gene TRBV7-9 combines with J gene TRBJ2-5; 9 nucleotides agree with TRBD1. The J call may not be correct, given that the DNA end is closer to TRBJ2-1. The CDR3 runs 14 residues. Per germline, CDR1 SEHNR and CDR2 FQNEAQ (reference sequence). CDR3 in DNA: TGTGCCAGCAGCCGGGACAGGGCTCGAAATAGGCAGTTCTTC. It codes for CASSRDRARNRQFF.

This clonotype was picked up a small number of times. V gene TRBV7-9 combines with J gene TRBJ2-7; D might be TRBD2 (6 bases). With the DNA end fitting TRBJ2-1 better, the J assignment may be wrong. The CDR3 is 16 residues long. Germline CDR1 is SEHNR and CDR2 is FQNEAQ (reference sequence). Here the CDR3 DNA reads TGTGCCAGCAGCTTAGCGCTGGCTAGCGAATTGGGGGAGCAGTTCTTC. Protein product: CASSLALASELGEQFF.

V is TRBV29-1 and J is TRBJ2-7; 8 positions match TRBD2. Germline trimming cut 7 bases from V and 0 bases from J; bases unmatched to any gene: 8. This CDR3 comprises 14 residues. Per germline, CDR1 SQVTM and CDR2 ANQGSEA. CDR3 sequence (DNA): TGCAGCGCCCGGGGGGGTTCAAACTCCTACGAGCAGTACTTC. It specifies CSARGGSNSYEQYF.

The chain links TRBV29-1 to TRBJ1-2; D not certain. CDR1 and CDR2 from the germline V gene are SQVTM and ANQGSEA. The CDR3 sequence is 13 residues long. Trimming stripped 1 base from V and 6 bases from J, with 12 bases between. Here the CDR3 reads CSVEGTRVDGYTF. The DNA for the CDR3 is TGCAGCGTTGAAGGTACAAGGGTCGATGGCTACACCTTC. Full variable domain (rest looked up from reference TRBV29-1 and TRBJ1-2): SAVISQKPSRDICQRGTSLTIQCQVDSQVTMMFWYRQQPGQSLTLIATANQGSEATYESGFVIDKFPISRPNLTFSTLTVSNMSPEDSSIYLCSVEGTRVDGYTFGSGTRLTVV.

The chain links TRBV7-9 to TRBJ1-1; maybe TRBD1 (6 bases). The germline V gene has CDR1 SEHNR and CDR2 FQNEAQ (reference sequence). The CDR3 consists of 15 residues. V lost 1 base to trimming and J lost 3 bases, with 12 bases between them. The DNA of the CDR3 is TGTGCCAGCAGCTTAGACAGGGTCGGGCACACTGAAGCTTTCTTT. It translates to CASSLDRVGHTEAFF.

This clonotype was recorded many times. The CDR3 spells CASSLGLAGGYEQYF. As DNA, the CDR3 is TGTGCCAGCAGCCTAGGACTAGCGGGGGGCTACGAGCAGTACTTC. This sequence joins TRBV28 and TRBJ2-7, with 14 bases identical to TRBD2. Trimming took 6 bases from V and 3 from J; bases not matched to a gene: 4. The CDR3 runs to 15 residues. Germline CDR1 is MDHEN and CDR2 is SYDVKM.

The rearrangement joins TRBV11-1 to TRBJ1-4; unclear D gene. Germline values: CDR1 SGHAT, CDR2 FQDESV (reference sequence). V was trimmed by 1 base and J by 7 bases, leaving 4 bases between them. This CDR3 is built from 12 residues. The CDR3 DNA reads TGTGCCAGCAGCTTAGAGACTGAAAAACTGTTTTTT. Translating it yields CASSLETEKLFF.

In this sample, this clonotype turned up a few times. The V call is TRBV9, the J call TRBJ1-5; D possibly corresponds to TRBD1 (5 bases). Trimming pared 4 bases from V and 6 bases from J, leaving 20 bases between. In germline, CDR1 is SGDLS, CDR2 YYNGEE. This CDR3 comprises 16 residues. The CDR3 sequence is CASSQGPSRDRQPQHF. The DNA for the CDR3 is TGTGCCAGCAGCCAAGGACCGAGCAGGGATCGTCAGCCCCAGCATTTT.

The sample holds a few counts of this clonotype. Germline and junction disagree at one end, which may indicate a read error. This chain connects TRBV7-7 to TRBJ1-2; D is ambiguous. This CDR3 comprises 16 residues. Germline lookup yields CDR1 SSHAT and CDR2 FNYEAQ (reference sequence). The CDR3 region has the DNA TGTGCTAGCAGCTTAACCACAACAGTTTTCAACTATGGCTACACCTTC. Encoded protein: CASSLTTTVFNYGYTF.

Turning to this clonotype: The germline gene is not matched at one end of the junction; a read error may be the cause. The V and J genes are TRBV6-1 and TRBJ2-7, with 11 nucleotides matching TRBD1. Per germline, CDR1 MNHNS and CDR2 SASEGT. The CDR3 extends over 17 amino acids. CDR3 region: CASSALGQGVPSYEQCF. Written as DNA, the CDR3 is TGTGCCAGCAGTGCCCTGGGACAGGGGGTACCCTCCTACGAGCAGTGCTTC.

The sample holds a few counts of this clonotype. The rearrangement uses TRBV6-5 and TRBJ1-1; the D gene is possibly TRBD1 (5 bases). Germline V CDR1 and CDR2: MNHEY, SVGAGI. This CDR3 contains 13 residues. V lost 7 bases and J 1 base, leaving 10 bases between the germline ends. The CDR3 sequence: CASNRQRNTEAFF. CDR3 nucleotides: TGTGCCAGCAACCGACAGAGGAACACTGAAGCTTTCTTT.

Details on this clonotype: Relative to the germline gene, one junction end is altered; a read error may explain this. The rearrangement joins TRBV24-1 to TRBJ1-1; possibly TRBD1 for D (5 bases). CDR3 length: 12 residues. The germline V gene encodes CDR1 KGHDR and CDR2 SFDVKD. CDR3 protein: CTTTAGNTEAFF. For the CDR3, the DNA is TGTACCACGACAGCGGGAAACACTGAAGCTTTCTTT.

This clonotype was detected a few times. V and J are TRBV6-2 or TRBV6-3 and TRBJ2-7; no clear D gene. Germline CDR1 MNHEY, CDR2 SVGEGT. V was trimmed by 0 bases and J by 3 bases, leaving 12 bases between them. CDR3 length: 15 amino acids. As DNA, the CDR3 is TGTGCCAGCAGTTACTCGATGCAACTTTTCTACGAGCAGTACTTC. It yields the protein CASSYSMQLFYEQYF.

V gene TRBV20-1 combines with J gene TRBJ2-5, with D unclear. The germline gives CDR1 DFQATT, CDR2 SNEGSKA (reference sequence). The length of the CDR3 is 16 residues. V was cut by 0 bases and J by 0 bases, with 14 bases left in between. CDR3 sequence reads: CSARDPSRTDQETQYF. DNA for the CDR3: TGCAGTGCTAGAGATCCTTCGCGGACCGACCAAGAGACCCAGTACTTC.

This clonotype was observed a handful of times. The gene calls are TRBV28 and TRBJ2-7, with D uncertain. There are 12 residues in the CDR3. Looked up from germline, CDR1 is MDHEN and CDR2 is SYDVKM. V lost 8 bases and J 2 bases, leaving 10 bases between the germline ends. The CDR3: CASHETAYEQYF. Here the CDR3 DNA reads TGTGCCAGCCATGAAACGGCCTACGAGCAGTACTTC.

CDR3 bases: TGTGCCAGCAGCAGCAAAGGCCCCAATGAGCAGTTCTTC. Protein sequence: CASSSKGPNEQFF. This chain connects TRBV7-9 to TRBJ2-5; unclear D gene. With the DNA end fitting TRBJ2-1 better, the J assignment may be wrong. CDR3 size: 13 residues. Germline CDR1 and CDR2: SEHNR and FQNEAQ (reference sequence).

The chain carries TRBV6-5 and TRBJ1-2; 7 positions match TRBD1. Germline V gene sequence: CDR1 MNHEY, CDR2 SVGAGI. Losses at the gene ends were 4 bases for V and 4 bases for J; bases not matched to a gene: 9. This CDR3 has 15 residues. Written as DNA, the CDR3 is TGTGCCAGCAGTTTGAAGACAGGGTTCGGCTATGGCTACACCTTC. Residues: CASSLKTGFGYGYTF.

CDR3 DNA: TGTGCCAGCAGTTTAAGGCGGAACAGGGGGCGAGGCTATGGCTACACCTTC. The encoded protein is CASSLRRNRGRGYGYTF. This sequence joins TRBV12-3 or TRBV12-4 and TRBJ1-2; 9 bases are shared with TRBD1. The CDR3 consists of 17 residues. V gave up 2 bases and J gave up 4 bases; unmatched junction bases: 11.

This clonotype was counted only a few times. J is TRBJ1-1 and V is TRBV6-1; D is ambiguous. The CDR3 has 14 residues. The ends were cut back, 2 bases at V and 0 bases at J, with 7 bases in the middle. Germline V gene lookup returns CDR1 MNHNS and CDR2 SASEGT. CDR3 coding DNA: TGTGCCAGCAGTGAACGGTTCGTGAACACTGAAGCTTTCTTT. This gives the protein CASSERFVNTEAFF.

The chain has TRBV20-1 and TRBJ2-5, with D possibly TRBD2 on 6 matching bases. CDR3 length: 13 amino acids. The germline V and J ends were trimmed by 3 bases and 5 bases, with 13 bases remaining between them. The germline V gene encodes CDR1 DFQATT and CDR2 SNEGSKA (reference sequence). Here the CDR3 DNA reads TGCAGTGCTAGCCTCGGGGGTCAGGAGACCCAGTACTTC. As protein: CSASLGGQETQYF.

At least ten counts were recorded for this clonotype. This chain joins TRBV12-3 or TRBV12-4 and TRBJ1-5; D unclear. Trimming left V 7 bases short and J 7 bases short, with 14 bases between. The CDR3 length is 13 residues. In nucleotides, the CDR3 is TGTGCCAGCACCCCCCGACCCGGGCAGCCCCAGCATTTT. It encodes CASTPRPGQPQHF.

This clonotype was counted a few times. The chain carries TRBV11-2 and TRBJ2-1; D perhaps matches TRBD2 (5 bases). Trimming took off 0 bases at V and 3 bases at J, with 9 bases between the two ends. The CDR3 extends over 15 amino acids. Germline V CDR1 and CDR2: SGHAT, FQNNGV. In DNA form, the CDR3 reads TGTGCCAGCAGCTTAGAGGGTCGGGGCTACAATGAGCAGTTCTTC. It translates to CASSLEGRGYNEQFF. The entire variable domain, with the rest obtained from reference TRBV11-2 and TRBJ2-1, is as follows: EAGVAQSPRYKIIEKRQSVAFWCNPISGHATLYWYQQILGQGPKLLIQFQNNGVVDDSQLPKDRFSAERLKGVDSTLKIQPAKLEDSAVYLCASSLEGRGYNEQFFGPGTRLTVL.

The rearrangement joins TRBV29-1 to TRBJ1-1, with D maybe TRBD1 (6 bases). CDR1 SQVTM and CDR2 ANQGSEA come from the germline V gene. This CDR3 has 14 amino acids. The V gene lost 2 bases and the J gene lost 7 bases, with 17 bases spanning the gap. The CDR3 here is CSVERGGWEGEAFF. The CDR3 bases are TGCAGCGTTGAACGGGGGGGCTGGGAAGGTGAAGCTTTCTTT.

CDR3 nucleotide sequence: TGTGCCAGCAGCGTAGACCCTCAAGGGGGGAACTCGGCCAAAAACATTCAGTACTTC. Translation gives CASSVDPQGGNSAKNIQYF. This chain uses TRBV9 with TRBJ2-4; D tentatively reads TRBD1 or TRBD2 (6 bases each). Germline lookup yields CDR1 SGDLS and CDR2 YYNGEE. The ends were cut back, 0 bases at V and 1 base at J, with 20 bases in the middle. This CDR3 comprises 19 residues.

This clonotype was counted only a few times. The CDR3 DNA is TGTGCCAGCAGGAGTGCCGGGACAGGGATAGTCGGGGAGCTGTTTTTT. Translation: CASRSAGTGIVGELFF. The chain combines TRBV7-2 with TRBJ2-2; 9 positions match TRBD1. CDR1 and CDR2 (germline): SGHTA, FQGNSA. This CDR3 comprises 16 residues. V lost 6 bases to trimming and J lost 7 bases; unmatched junction nucleotides: 12.

This clonotype was seen a few times. The CDR3 DNA reads TGTGCCAGCAGCTCGGACAGGTTCTCCTACGAGCAGTACTTC. As protein: CASSSDRFSYEQYF. The chain couples TRBV7-2 to TRBJ2-5; 7 nucleotides line up with TRBD1. The J call is doubtful: the DNA matches TRBJ2-7 better. Germline values: CDR1 SGHTA, CDR2 FQGNSA. The CDR3 runs to 14 residues.

The rearrangement joins TRBV4-3 to TRBJ2-5; a weak D match, TRBD1 (6 bases). Trimming shortened V by 0 bases and J by 2 bases, and 19 bases separated the two germline ends. The CDR3 runs to 18 residues. In germline, CDR1 is LGHNA, CDR2 YSLEER. The DNA of the CDR3 is TGCGCCAGCAGCCAAGACCTTAGAATCAGGGGCACTCAAGAGACCCAGTACTTC. Protein: CASSQDLRIRGTQETQYF.

The chain employs TRBV14 and TRBJ2-5, with TRBD1 identical over 8 bases. Near its end, the DNA agrees better with TRBJ2-1, so the J call may be wrong. The germline gives CDR1 SGHDN, CDR2 FVKESK. CDR3 length equals 15 residues. CDR3 bases: TGTGCCAGCAGCCAGCGGACAGGGCACTACAATGAGCAGTTCTTC. It translates to CASSQRTGHYNEQFF.

The chain joins TRBV5-1 to TRBJ2-2; 9 bases are shared with TRBD1. J was trimmed by 0 bases and V by 4 bases; bases with no gene match: 7. Germline loops: CDR1 SGHRS, CDR2 YFSETQ. The CDR3 runs 17 residues. The CDR3 DNA follows: TGCGCCAGCAGCGTAGGACAGGGGACCACGAACACCGGGGAGCTGTTTTTT. This sequence encodes CASSVGQGTTNTGELFF.

This clonotype has more than one count but fewer than ten. The chain couples TRBV4-3 to TRBJ2-2, with D perhaps matching TRBD1 (6 bases). This CDR3 comprises 17 residues. V lost 0 bases and J lost 5, with 16 bases in between. Germline CDR1 is LGHNA and CDR2 is YSLEER. The CDR3 loop reads CASSQDPQGLGTGELFF. The CDR3 DNA reads TGCGCCAGCAGCCAAGATCCACAGGGTCTCGGGACCGGGGAGCTGTTTTTT.

The chain joins TRBV9 to TRBJ2-5; tentatively, D is TRBD2 (5 bases). The CDR3 has 13 residues. Germline assignment: CDR1 SGDLS and CDR2 YYNGEE. Trimming shortened V by 6 bases and J by 3 bases, and 12 bases separated the two germline ends. This CDR3 reads CASTRAGEETQYF. In DNA, the CDR3 is TGTGCCAGCACCCGGGCGGGTGAAGAGACCCAGTACTTC.